A selection of T cell receptor beta chains follows, all from one sample in a study of CD4 and CD8 cells across lung adenocarcinoma regions. TCRdb re-derived calls from the PCR reads in MiXCR, one entry per CDR3 protein. The repertoire consists of about 25,000 distinct CDR3 sequences, with under 60% occurring once and the leading ten covering 45% to 60%. Material for sequencing was CD8+ T cells from the center of a lung tumor. The receptors stem from a male donor with lung adenocarcinoma. The CD4 and CD8 labels of this study may be unreliable. CDR3s include the opening cysteine and the closing phenylalanine or tryptophan. The D gene is left open where the match is weak. Part of the rows lack a size; the others show once, few, many or a class for expanded clones.

j_call: TRBJ2-3
v_call: TRBV5-1
d_call: TRBD2
cdr3_length: 13
clone_size: many
cdr3_nt: TGCGCCAGCAGCGGCACTAGCGAAGATACGCAGTATTTT
cdr3_aa: CASSGTSEDTQYF

j_call: TRBJ2-3
v_call: TRBV4-1
d_call: TRBD2
cdr3_length: 17
clone_size: medium-sized
cdr3_nt: TGCGCCAGCAGCCAAGTTATCTCGCGGGAGCCCACAGATACGCAGTATTTT
cdr3_aa: CASSQVISREPTDTQYF

j_call: TRBJ2-1
v_call: TRBV6-1
d_call: TRBD2
cdr3_length: 16
clone_size: NA
cdr3_nt: TGTGCGAGCAGTCCAAGCCCAGCGGGAAGGAGGTACGAGCAGTTCTTC
cdr3_aa: CASSPSPAGRRYEQFF

j_call: TRBJ2-3
v_call: TRBV4-2
d_call: NA
cdr3_length: 15
clone_size: many
cdr3_nt: TGTGCCAGCAGCCAAGGGGGGAAAAGAAGGGATACGCAGTATTTT
cdr3_aa: CASSQGGKRRDTQYF

j_call: TRBJ2-3
v_call: TRBV6-1
d_call: NA
cdr3_length: 15
clone_size: NA
cdr3_nt: TGTGCCAGCAGTGACAGGGGGGGCGGCACCGAGGAGCAGTATTTT
cdr3_aa: CASSDRGGGTEEQYF

j_call: TRBJ2-1
v_call: TRBV6-1
d_call: NA
cdr3_length: 14
clone_size: NA
cdr3_nt: TGTGCCAGCAGTGAGACATCGGTCCTTGAGGAGCAGTTCTTC
cdr3_aa: CASSETSVLEEQFF

j_call: TRBJ2-1
v_call: TRBV25-1
d_call: NA
cdr3_length: 17
clone_size: many
cdr3_nt: TGTGCCAGCAGTCCCCTCGGACAGTCCTCCTCCTACAATGAGCAGTTCTTC
cdr3_aa: CASSPLGQSSSYNEQFF

j_call: TRBJ1-4
v_call: TRBV6-5
d_call: NA
cdr3_length: 15
clone_size: NA
cdr3_nt: TGTGCCAGCAGTTACGGCGGTCAGGGCGTTGAAAAACTGTTTTTT
cdr3_aa: CASSYGGQGVEKLFF

j_call: TRBJ2-3
v_call: TRBV3-1
d_call: NA
cdr3_length: 15
clone_size: NA
cdr3_nt: TGTGCCAGCAGCCAAGGGGACTTCGACACAGATACGCAGTATTTT
cdr3_aa: CASSQGDFDTDTQYF

j_call: TRBJ2-5
v_call: TRBV12-3/TRBV12-4
d_call: NA
cdr3_length: 16
clone_size: once
cdr3_nt: TGTGCCAGCAGGGGCTTCGGCGGCCGGGTCCCAGATACGCAGTACTTC
cdr3_aa: CASRGFGGRVPDTQYF

j_call: TRBJ2-3
v_call: TRBV10-1
d_call: TRBD2
cdr3_length: 14
clone_size: once
cdr3_nt: TGCGGCAGCTGGGGGCCGCTAGCGGGAGGCTTGCAGTATTTC
cdr3_aa: CGSWGPLAGGLQYF

j_call: TRBJ2-1
v_call: TRBV10-3
d_call: NA
cdr3_length: 16
clone_size: many
cdr3_nt: TGTGCCATCAGTGATGTTGGCAGGGGGGCGGACAATGAGCAGTTCTTC
cdr3_aa: CAISDVGRGADNEQFF

j_call: TRBJ2-3
v_call: TRBV10-2
d_call: NA
cdr3_length: 14
clone_size: NA
cdr3_nt: TGCGCCAGCAGCGAAAGCGGGTGGGGGGATACGCAGTATTTT
cdr3_aa: CASSESGWGDTQYF

j_call: TRBJ2-1
v_call: TRBV11-2
d_call: NA
cdr3_length: 12
clone_size: NA
cdr3_nt: TGTGCCAGCAGCCTCAGCCACAATGAGCAGTTCTTC
cdr3_aa: CASSLSHNEQFF

j_call: TRBJ2-1
v_call: TRBV28
d_call: TRBD2
cdr3_length: 17
clone_size: many
cdr3_nt: TGTGCCAGCAGCCGCGACCAACTAGCGGGTCTCTACAATGAGCAGTTCTTC
cdr3_aa: CASSRDQLAGLYNEQFF

j_call: TRBJ2-3
v_call: TRBV5-1
d_call: TRBD2
cdr3_length: 15
clone_size: NA
cdr3_nt: TGCGCCAGCAGAATCCTAGCGGGATCCCCAGATACGCAGTATTTT
cdr3_aa: CASRILAGSPDTQYF

j_call: TRBJ1-1
v_call: TRBV25-1
d_call: NA
cdr3_length: 13
clone_size: many
cdr3_nt: TGTGCCAGCAGTGAGGGTAGGTACACTGAAGCTTTCTTT
cdr3_aa: CASSEGRYTEAFF

j_call: TRBJ2-1
v_call: TRBV6-1
d_call: NA
cdr3_length: 12
clone_size: medium-sized
cdr3_nt: TGTGCCAGCAGGAGCTCCTACAATGAGCAGTTCTTC
cdr3_aa: CASRSSYNEQFF

j_call: TRBJ2-1
v_call: TRBV6-1
d_call: TRBD2
cdr3_length: 14
clone_size: NA
cdr3_nt: TGTGCCAGCAGTAGAACTAGCGGGGCTATTAAGCAGTTCTTC
cdr3_aa: CASSRTSGAIKQFF

j_call: TRBJ2-1
v_call: TRBV7-2
d_call: NA
cdr3_length: 14
clone_size: NA
cdr3_nt: TGTGCCAGCAGCTTTGGGACGGCCTACAATGAGCAGTTCTTC
cdr3_aa: CASSFGTAYNEQFF

j_call: TRBJ2-7
v_call: TRBV20-1
d_call: TRBD1
cdr3_length: 13
clone_size: many
cdr3_nt: TGCAGTGCTAGAGTGGACAGGGGCAACGAGCAGTACTTC
cdr3_aa: CSARVDRGNEQYF

j_call: TRBJ2-2
v_call: TRBV12-3/TRBV12-4
d_call: TRBD1
cdr3_length: 14
clone_size: many
cdr3_nt: TGTGCCAGCAGGAGAAACAGGGGCACCGGGGAGCTGTTTTTT
cdr3_aa: CASRRNRGTGELFF

j_call: TRBJ2-1
v_call: TRBV6-1
d_call: TRBD1
cdr3_length: 18
clone_size: few
cdr3_nt: TGTGCCAGCAGCACAAGGAACAGGGGATTACGCAATCAGGAGGTGCAGTTCTTC
cdr3_aa: CASSTRNRGLRNQEVQFF

j_call: TRBJ2-1
v_call: TRBV6-5
d_call: NA
cdr3_length: 15
clone_size: medium-sized
cdr3_nt: TGTGCCAGCAGTTGGGGGCTAGAAGCGGTCAATGAGCAGTTCTTC
cdr3_aa: CASSWGLEAVNEQFF

j_call: TRBJ2-3
v_call: TRBV20-1
d_call: TRBD2
cdr3_length: 14
clone_size: NA
cdr3_nt: TGCAGTGCTAGAGTTAGCGGGAGCCGAGATACGCAGTATTTT
cdr3_aa: CSARVSGSRDTQYF

j_call: TRBJ2-1
v_call: TRBV6-1
d_call: NA
cdr3_length: 17
clone_size: many
cdr3_nt: TGTGCCAGCAGCTCCACAGCCCTTGGGGGGGGCTCCAATGAGCAGTTCTTC
cdr3_aa: CASSSTALGGGSNEQFF

j_call: TRBJ2-3
v_call: TRBV11-1
d_call: NA
cdr3_length: 16
clone_size: many
cdr3_nt: TGTGCCAGCAGCCCCCGCCCGGGGCCTAGCACAGATACGCAGTATTTT
cdr3_aa: CASSPRPGPSTDTQYF

j_call: TRBJ2-2
v_call: TRBV7-3
d_call: NA
cdr3_length: 12
clone_size: once
cdr3_nt: TGTGCCAGCAGCCTGAGCACAGAGACGCTGTTTTTT
cdr3_aa: CASSLSTETLFF

j_call: TRBJ1-1
v_call: TRBV11-2
d_call: NA
cdr3_length: 15
clone_size: few
cdr3_nt: TGTGCCAGCAGCTTAGACCCAAATATGAACACTGAAGCTTTCTTT
cdr3_aa: CASSLDPNMNTEAFF

j_call: TRBJ2-3
v_call: TRBV6-1
d_call: NA
cdr3_length: 14
clone_size: NA
cdr3_nt: TGTGCGAGCAGTGAGGAGCCAAGCACAGATACGCAGTATTTT
cdr3_aa: CASSEEPSTDTQYF

j_call: TRBJ2-1
v_call: TRBV11-2
d_call: NA
cdr3_length: 13
clone_size: NA
cdr3_nt: TGTGCCAGCAGCTTAGATCTCTCGGCAACGCAGTTCTTC
cdr3_aa: CASSLDLSATQFF

j_call: TRBJ2-1
v_call: TRBV7-2
d_call: TRBD2
cdr3_length: 16
clone_size: NA
cdr3_nt: TGTGCCAGCAGCTTGCCCGGGACTAGCGGGGCAAATGAGCAGTTCTTC
cdr3_aa: CASSLPGTSGANEQFF

j_call: TRBJ2-7
v_call: TRBV4-1
d_call: TRBD2
cdr3_length: 16
clone_size: once
cdr3_nt: TGCGCCAGCAGCCAAGACCCCCGCGGGAGCTCCTACGAGCAGTACTTC
cdr3_aa: CASSQDPRGSSYEQYF

j_call: TRBJ2-7
v_call: TRBV27
d_call: NA
cdr3_length: 15
clone_size: NA
cdr3_nt: TGTGGCGGGGGCCTCGGGGGCCGTGGCACAGATACGCAGTACTTC
cdr3_aa: CGGGLGGRGTDTQYF

j_call: TRBJ2-7
v_call: TRBV6-1
d_call: TRBD1
cdr3_length: 15
clone_size: few
cdr3_nt: TGTGCCAGCACCGAAGGAGGGACAGGGCCTTACGAGCAGTACTTC
cdr3_aa: CASTEGGTGPYEQYF

j_call: TRBJ2-7
v_call: TRBV10-3
d_call: NA
cdr3_length: 11
clone_size: few
cdr3_nt: TGTGCCATCAGTGATCAATACGAGCAGTACTTC
cdr3_aa: CAISDQYEQYF